This T cell receptor (beta chain) derives from a study of blood T cell repertoires in COVID-19. Study information: Italy, Spain and the United States were the sources of the convalescent and acute COVID-19 samples. Sources were T cells, B-cell-depleted T cells, or PBMCs; the material itself was cDNA or gDNA.

CDR1 and CDR2 (germline): MNHNY, SVGAGI (reference sequence). V lost 5 bases to trimming and J lost 9 bases; unmatched junction nucleotides: 5. There are 14 residues in the CDR3. In the original analysis: Cell counts per sample came from amplifying reference gene primers. TCRdb keeps only in-frame clones here, not all; method: immunoSEQ multiplex PCR. V, J and clone size reflect that table, while D and trimming were determined from the DNA. The sample consists of 150,000 to 200,000 clones, 88% of them appearing once. Source material: peripheral blood. The TCR sequence derives from a man between 65 and 80 years old with active or convalescent COVID-19. The chain is built from TRBV6-6 and TRBJ1-6, with 9 bases fitting TRBD1. Here the CDR3 reads CASSAGQGGSPLHF. In nucleotides, the CDR3 is TGTGCCAGCAGTGCGGGACAGGGCGGTTCACCCCTCCACTTT.